The 10 T cell receptor beta chains reported below all come from one sample, sequenced in a study of blood T cell repertoires in COVID-19. Produced via immunoSEQ multiplex PCR; TCRdb's table is partial and in-frame only. The table has approximately 70,000 clones, 70% to 90% seen once. The sequencing input was peripheral blood. These receptors came from a woman aged 70 to 79 with acute or convalescent COVID-19.

This clone was seen only once. The rearrangement links TRBV20-1 to TRBJ1-1; maybe TRBD1 (6 bases). Trimming removed 5 bases from V and 11 bases from J, with 15 bases in between. This CDR3 is built from 11 residues. Germline values: CDR1 DFQATT, CDR2 SNEGSKA (reference sequence). The CDR3 reads CSAGLTGRAFF. The CDR3 bases are TGCAGTGCTGGATTGACAGGAAGGGCTTTCTTT.

This chain joins TRBV27 and TRBJ2-1, with 11 bases fitting TRBD2. Trimming took 2 bases from V and 9 from J; bases not matched to a gene: 6. This CDR3 is 15 amino acids long. The V gene's germline CDR1 is MNHEY and CDR2 SMNVEV (reference sequence). The CDR3 loop is CASSLRLAGGGEQFF. The CDR3 DNA reads as TGTGCCAGCAGTTTAAGGCTAGCGGGGGGAGGTGAGCAGTTCTTC.

The chain recombines TRBV2 with TRBJ1-5, with 8 bases lining up with TRBD1. V was clipped by 8 bases and J by 2 bases; unmatched bases: 2. Germline CDR1 reads SNHLY; CDR2 reads FYNNEI. This CDR3 comprises 13 residues. In DNA, the CDR3 is TGTGCCAGCCGGACAGGGCGCAATCAGCCCCAGCATTTT. Translating it yields CASRTGRNQPQHF. Using reference TRBV2 and TRBJ1-5 for the parts outside the CDR3, the full variable domain is EPEVTQTPSHQVTQMGQEVILRCVPISNHLYFYWYRQILGQKVEFLVSFYNNEISEKSEIFDDQFSVERPDGSNFTLKIRSTKLEDSAMYFCASRTGRNQPQHFGDGTRLSIL.

This clone was seen just once. V usage is TRBV3-1 (or the pseudogene TRBV3-2) and J usage is TRBJ1-1, with D possibly TRBD1 on 5 matching bases. This CDR3 spans 14 amino acids. Germline CDR1 is LGHDT and CDR2 is YNNKEL (reference sequence). Trimming left V 2 bases short and J 8 bases short, with 15 bases between. The CDR3 region has the DNA TGTGCCAGCAGCCAAAGTATGGGGCTGGAGGAAGCTTTCTTT. Translation gives CASSQSMGLEEAFF.

The chain recombines TRBV6-6 with TRBJ2-3; tentatively, D is TRBD2 (5 bases). The CDR3 contains 16 residues. Germline-derived CDR1 and CDR2 are MNHNY and SVGAGI (reference sequence). Trimming removed 0 bases from V and 4 bases from J, with 14 bases in between. Here the CDR3 reads CASSYSALDPADTQYF. The CDR3 DNA sequence: TGTGCCAGCAGTTACTCTGCACTAGACCCTGCAGATACGCAGTATTTT.

The chain has TRBV7-3 and TRBJ2-2, with a tentative D call TRBD1 (6 bases). The ends were cut back, 2 bases at V and 1 base at J, with 11 bases in the middle. Germline CDR1 reads SGHTA; CDR2 reads FQGTGA. CDR3 length: 16 amino acids. Written as DNA, the CDR3 is TGTGCCAGCAGCTTACAGGGGCCGTTGAACACCGGGGAGCTGTTTTTT. It yields the protein CASSLQGPLNTGELFF. Full variable domain (outside the CDR3, taken from reference TRBV7-3 and TRBJ2-2): GAGVSQTPSNKVTEKGKYVELRCDPISGHTALYWYRQSLGQGPEFLIYFQGTGAADDSGLPNDRFFAVRPEGSVSTLKIQRTERGDSAVYLCASSLQGPLNTGELFFGEGSRLTVL.

This clone showed up just once. The chain couples TRBV6-5 to TRBJ2-1, with D perhaps TRBD2 (6 bases). The CDR3 loop spans 15 amino acids. Germline-derived CDR1 and CDR2 are MNHEY and SVGAGI. Trimming removed 2 bases at V and 4 bases at J, with 12 bases between. In DNA form, the CDR3 reads TGTGCCAGCAGTTACGGGAAGGGAGGTTACAATGAGCAGTTCTTC. This sequence encodes CASSYGKGGYNEQFF.

The J gene is TRBJ2-1, the V gene TRBV5-6; 8 bases map to TRBD1. V was pared by 4 bases and J by 8 bases, with 14 bases of the junction left unmatched. The CDR3 is 16 residues long. Per the germline V gene, CDR1 is SGHDT and CDR2 is YYEEEE. CDR3 DNA: TGTGCCAGCAGCCCAGGGACAGGTCATACAGTACATGAGCAGTTCTTC. It encodes CASSPGTGHTVHEQFF. Complete variable domain (other parts from reference TRBV5-6 and TRBJ2-1): DAGVTQSPTHLIKTRGQQVTLRCSPKSGHDTVSWYQQALGQGPQFIFQYYEEEERQRGNFPDRFSGHQFPNYSSELNVNALLLGDSALYLCASSPGTGHTVHEQFFGPGTRLTVL.

The rearrangement links TRBV7-2 to TRBJ2-7; no definite D call. Germline CDR1 reads SGHTA; CDR2 reads FQGNSA. The CDR3 is made up of 13 amino acids. V was cut by 5 bases and J by 3 bases, with 11 bases left in between. The CDR3, as DNA: TGTGCCAGCAGCCCGGCGGTTCTCTACGAGCAGTACTTC. Translated, it gives CASSPAVLYEQYF.

The chain uses TRBV7-3 and TRBJ2-1, with TRBD2 identical over 7 bases. J gave up 12 bases and V 5 bases, and 7 bases lay outside the gene matches. This CDR3 is built from 12 residues. Germline-derived CDR1 and CDR2 are SGHTA and FQGTGA. The CDR3 nucleotides read TGTGCCAGCAGCGTCTCTAGCGGCGGGCAGTTCTTC. This encodes CASSVSSGGQFF. Using reference TRBV7-3 and TRBJ2-1 for the parts outside the CDR3, the full variable domain is GAGVSQTPSNKVTEKGKYVELRCDPISGHTALYWYRQSLGQGPEFLIYFQGTGAADDSGLPNDRFFAVRPEGSVSTLKIQRTERGDSAVYLCASSVSSGGQFFGPGTRLTVL.